Listed here are 18 T cell receptor beta chains from one sample, sequenced in a study of CD8+CD57+ T cells in acquired aplastic anemia. The template for TCR beta VDJ and CDR3 sequence profiling was genomic DNA. MiXCR was run by TCRdb on the reads, yielding one entry per CDR3 protein. The sample comprises about 180,000 distinct CDR3 sequences, about three fifths of which are singletons, and about 44% rests with the top ten. The patients chosen for sequencing had shown expansion of CD8+CD57+ cells (detected by flow cytometry). The sample taken for sequencing was sorted CD4+, CD8+, or CD8+CD57+ T cells (not recorded which) from PBMCs. Receptors were obtained from a human donor with aplastic anemia.

V usage is TRBV2 and J usage is TRBJ1-2; maybe TRBD1 (5 bases). The CDR3 is 12 residues long. V was clipped by 7 bases and J by 5 bases, with 11 bases between them. Germline-derived CDR1 and CDR2 are SNHLY and FYNNEI. The CDR3 spells CASTTAMYGYTF. The CDR3 nucleotides read TGTGCCAGCACGACAGCGATGTATGGCTACACCTTC.

V usage is TRBV24-1 and J usage is TRBJ2-5; D uncertain. The CDR3 contains 14 residues. The germline CDR1 and CDR2 sequences are KGHDR and SFDVKD. Deletions cut 4 bases from V and 1 base from J, with 9 bases between. CDR3 nucleotides: TGTGCCACCAGTGAAACGATAACCCAAGAGACCCAGTACTTC. This gives the protein CATSETITQETQYF.

The genes are TRBV4-2 and TRBJ2-3; maybe TRBD2 (5 bases). The germline V gene has CDR1 LGHNA and CDR2 YNFKEQ. V lost 2 bases and J lost 1, with 13 bases in between. CDR3 length: 16 amino acids. This CDR3 is CASSQRGMLGTDTQYF. The CDR3 nucleotides are TGTGCCAGCAGCCAACGAGGGATGTTGGGCACAGATACGCAGTATTTT.

The chain links TRBV4-1 to TRBJ2-2, with D tentatively TRBD1 (6 bases). The CDR3 loop spans 17 amino acids. The germline V gene encodes CDR1 MGHRA and CDR2 YSYEKL. V lost 0 bases, J lost 1 base, and 12 bases lay in between. CDR3 in DNA: TGCGCCAGCAGCCAAGATCTAGGGGGTCGGAACACCGGGGAGCTGTTTTTT. As protein: CASSQDLGGRNTGELFF.

This clonotype was observed a single time. The chain has TRBV7-8 and TRBJ2-7; D gene unclear. V gave up 0 bases and J gave up 2 bases, with 5 bases separating them. Germline V gene sequence: CDR1 SGHVS, CDR2 FQNEAQ. This CDR3 spans 13 amino acids. The CDR3 sequence is CASSLAHPYEQYF. In DNA form, the CDR3 reads TGTGCCAGCAGCTTAGCTCACCCCTACGAGCAGTACTTC.

This clonotype was picked up one time. This chain connects TRBV7-3 to TRBJ1-2; possibly TRBD1 for D (6 bases). The CDR3 is 16 residues long. Trimming shortened V by 4 bases and J by 3 bases, and 18 bases separated the two germline ends. Per germline, CDR1 SGHTA and CDR2 FQGTGA. The CDR3: CASSSLTRGKDYGYTF. The CDR3 DNA reads as TGTGCCAGCAGCTCGCTAACTAGGGGGAAGGACTATGGCTACACCTTC.

Here the CDR3 DNA reads TGTGCCAGCGAGGGGACAGGGAAGGACTACGAGCAGTACTTC. Protein sequence: CASEGTGKDYEQYF. The chain has TRBV19 and TRBJ2-7; 9 bases align to TRBD1. Germline lookup yields CDR1 LNHDA and CDR2 SQIVND (reference sequence). CDR3 length: 14 amino acids. The V gene end was trimmed by 9 bases and the J gene end by 3 bases; junction bases not matched to a gene: 9.

The chain couples TRBV27 to TRBJ1-5; D unresolved. CDR1 and CDR2 from the germline V gene are MNHEY and SMNVEV (reference sequence). The germline V and J ends were trimmed by 3 bases and 3 bases, with 9 bases remaining between them. This CDR3 is built from 14 residues. CDR3 in DNA: TGTGCCAGCAGTTTCAACTACCCCAATCAGCCCCAGCATTTT. Translated: CASSFNYPNQPQHF.

The V and J genes are TRBV10-2 and TRBJ2-7; 10 bases align to TRBD1. The junction had 4 bases not matched to a gene; V was cut back by 3 bases and J by 5 bases. Germline V gene sequence: CDR1 WSHSY, CDR2 SAAADI. The CDR3 has 14 residues. This CDR3 reads CASSELGTGDEQYF. The CDR3 DNA reads TGCGCCAGCAGTGAATTGGGGACAGGGGACGAGCAGTACTTC.

This clonotype has at least ten counts. This sequence joins TRBV27 and TRBJ2-4, with D possibly TRBD1 on 6 matching bases. The germline gives CDR1 MNHEY, CDR2 SMNVEV (reference sequence). The CDR3 is made up of 14 amino acids. Trimming pared 7 bases from V and 3 bases from J, leaving 13 bases between. In DNA, the CDR3 is TGTGCCAGCACTCCAACGACAGGCAAAAACATTCAGTACTTC. This gives the protein CASTPTTGKNIQYF.

The chain combines TRBV20-1 with TRBJ2-1; 7 bases line up with TRBD1. The V and J ends lost 5 bases and 4 bases, in that order; junction bases with no gene match: 5. The CDR3 runs to 13 residues. Germline-derived CDR1 and CDR2 are DFQATT and SNEGSKA (reference sequence). The DNA of the CDR3 is TGCAGTGCTCCGGGACAGAAATACAATGAGCAGTTCTTC. Residues: CSAPGQKYNEQFF.

The chain uses TRBV7-8 and TRBJ2-7; TRBD2 aligns across 13 bases. In germline, CDR1 is SGHVS, CDR2 FQNEAQ. Germline trimming cut 3 bases from V and 4 bases from J; bases unmatched to any gene: 6. The CDR3 consists of 16 residues. The CDR3 nucleotides are TGTGCCAGCAGCTTCCTGGGACTAGCGGGGAAGTACGAGCAGTACTTC. Protein product: CASSFLGLAGKYEQYF.

The rearrangement links TRBV10-3 to TRBJ1-5, with D tentatively TRBD1 (6 bases). The germline CDR1 and CDR2 sequences are ENHRY and SYGVKD. CDR3 length: 13 amino acids. V dropped 10 bases and J dropped 7 bases, with 17 bases sitting between them. This CDR3 is CASTMGGGQPQHF. The DNA of the CDR3 is TGTGCCAGCACCATGGGAGGGGGACAGCCCCAGCATTTT.

The rearrangement uses TRBV11-2 and TRBJ2-7; a weak D match, TRBD2 (6 bases). CDR3 length: 16 amino acids. Per germline, CDR1 SGHAT and CDR2 FQNNGV. V was trimmed by 6 bases and J by 2 bases, leaving 20 bases between them. CDR3 sequence (DNA): TGTGCCAGCAGTAAACCCGGAGGGACGGATGCCTACGAGCAGTACTTC. Encoded protein: CASSKPGGTDAYEQYF.

This rearrangement joins TRBV10-1 to TRBJ1-2; D call uncertain. CDR1 is WNHNN, CDR2 SYGVQD, per germline (reference sequence). Trimming took off 3 bases at V and 1 base at J, with 9 bases between the two ends. This CDR3 is built from 14 residues. The chain's CDR3 is CASSDIGYNYGYTF. Written as DNA, the CDR3 is TGCGCCAGCAGTGACATAGGGTATAACTATGGCTACACCTTC.

This clonotype occurred once. The chain is built from TRBV7-9 and TRBJ2-7; maybe TRBD1 (6 bases). Germline V CDR1 and CDR2: SEHNR, FQNEAQ (reference sequence). V lost 1 base and J 4 bases, leaving 11 bases between the germline ends. This CDR3 is 14 amino acids long. CDR3 in amino acids: CASSLVGTQYEQYF. The CDR3 DNA sequence: TGTGCCAGCAGCTTAGTGGGGACACAATACGAGCAGTACTTC.

V gene TRBV10-1 combines with J gene TRBJ2-7; D may be TRBD1 (6 bases). V lost 2 bases, J lost 3 bases, and 20 bases lay in between. Per the germline V gene, CDR1 is WNHNN and CDR2 is SYGVQD (reference sequence). The CDR3 is made up of 17 amino acids. The CDR3 coding sequence is TGCGCCAGCAGTGAGCCCCGGCCGGGAAAGGGGGTCTACGAGCAGTACTTC. Translating gives CASSEPRPGKGVYEQYF.

This rearrangement joins TRBV15 to TRBJ1-3; D is undetermined. Trimming left V 1 base short and J 6 bases short, with 7 bases between. The CDR3 contains 13 residues. The germline CDR1 and CDR2 sequences are LNHNV and YYDKDF (reference sequence). The CDR3 loop is CATSRGLVNTIYF. The CDR3 nucleotides are TGTGCCACCAGCAGAGGGCTCGTAAACACCATATATTTT.